These T cell receptor beta chains were read from a single sample in a study of CD8 T cells in Susac syndrome. From the immunoSEQ multiplex PCR reads, TCRdb called clonotypes with MiXCR, one entry per CDR3 protein. The sample lists about 140,000 distinct CDR3 sequences, 85% to 95% seen once, with over 0.1% in the top ten. Material for sequencing was CD4+ T cells from PBMCs. These receptors all come from a human donor with multiple sclerosis. The CDR3 runs from the conserved cysteine through the conserved F or W. Fields, in order: V gene, CDR3 length, J gene, clone size, D gene, CDR3 DNA, CDR3 protein. D genes are given only for firm matches. For some rows the clone size is stated as once, few or many, or as a class when expanded; others skip it.

v_gene: TRBV5-1; len: 14; j_gene: TRBJ1-1; abundance: NA; d_gene: NA; CDR3nt: TGCGCCAGCAGCATTAGAACCCAGGGCACTGAAGCTTTCTTT; CDR3aa: CASSIRTQGTEAFF
v_gene: TRBV27; len: 14; j_gene: TRBJ2-1; abundance: NA; d_gene: NA; CDR3nt: TGTGCCAGCAGTTCGGGCCTAAGCTACAATGAGCAGTTCTTC; CDR3aa: CASSSGLSYNEQFF
v_gene: TRBV7-3; len: 15; j_gene: TRBJ2-1; abundance: NA; d_gene: TRBD2; CDR3nt: TGTGCCAGCAGCTTAGGAGCGGGGGGGCGCAATGAGCAGTTCTTC; CDR3aa: CASSLGAGGRNEQFF
v_gene: TRBV3-1; len: 13; j_gene: TRBJ2-7; abundance: NA; d_gene: NA; CDR3nt: TGTGCCAGCAGCCAAGTGGGCAGCTACGAGCAGTACTTC; CDR3aa: CASSQVGSYEQYF
v_gene: TRBV28; len: 17; j_gene: TRBJ2-5; abundance: NA; d_gene: TRBD2; CDR3nt: TGTGCCAGCAGTTGGCGGGGGGCGGGGAGGTACCAAGAGACCCAGTACTTC; CDR3aa: CASSWRGAGRYQETQYF
v_gene: TRBV28; len: 18; j_gene: TRBJ2-4; abundance: NA; d_gene: NA; CDR3nt: TGTGCCAGCAGCCAACTCCAGACATCGTCACTAGCCAAAAACATTCAGTACTTC; CDR3aa: CASSQLQTSSLAKNIQYF
v_gene: TRBV6-6; len: 15; j_gene: TRBJ2-7; abundance: once; d_gene: TRBD2; CDR3nt: TGTGCCAGCAGTTCCGGGACTAGCGGACGGGACGAGCAGTACTTC; CDR3aa: CASSSGTSGRDEQYF
v_gene: TRBV5-1; len: 14; j_gene: TRBJ2-5; abundance: NA; d_gene: NA; CDR3nt: TGCGCCAGCAGCTACGGGGGCTCCGAAGAGACCCAGTACTTC; CDR3aa: CASSYGGSEETQYF
v_gene: TRBV30; len: 15; j_gene: TRBJ1-2; abundance: NA; d_gene: NA; CDR3nt: TGTGCCTGGAGTCTGCGTTTGGGGGAGAGTGGGGGCTACACCTTC; CDR3aa: CAWSLRLGESGGYTF
v_gene: TRBV7-8; len: 12; j_gene: TRBJ2-1; abundance: NA; d_gene: NA; CDR3nt: TGTGCCAGCGGAGGGCCGGGGAATGAGCAGTTCTTC; CDR3aa: CASGGPGNEQFF
v_gene: TRBV12-3/TRBV12-4; len: 15; j_gene: TRBJ2-1; abundance: NA; d_gene: NA; CDR3nt: TGTGCCAGCAGTTTTAGGGCCCCGACAGGCTATGAGCAGTTCTTC; CDR3aa: CASSFRAPTGYEQFF
v_gene: TRBV30; len: 15; j_gene: TRBJ2-3; abundance: once; d_gene: TRBD2; CDR3nt: TGTGCCTGGAGTGTACTAGCGGGGGTCACAGATACGCAGTATTTT; CDR3aa: CAWSVLAGVTDTQYF
v_gene: TRBV2; len: 15; j_gene: TRBJ1-1; abundance: NA; d_gene: NA; CDR3nt: TGTGCCAGCAGTCCCCGGGGGATCATGAACACTGAAGCTTTCTTT; CDR3aa: CASSPRGIMNTEAFF
v_gene: TRBV9; len: 13; j_gene: TRBJ1-2; abundance: NA; d_gene: NA; CDR3nt: TGTGCCAGCAGCGTAGGGCAGTCCTATGGCTACACCTTC; CDR3aa: CASSVGQSYGYTF
v_gene: TRBV15; len: 13; j_gene: TRBJ1-3; abundance: NA; d_gene: NA; CDR3nt: TGTGCCACCAGGGGTACTTCTGGAAACACCATATATTTT; CDR3aa: CATRGTSGNTIYF
v_gene: TRBV12-3/TRBV12-4; len: 14; j_gene: TRBJ1-4; abundance: once; d_gene: NA; CDR3nt: TGTGCCAGCCAGTTTTCCCTGGGGGGTGAAAAACTGTTTTTT; CDR3aa: CASQFSLGGEKLFF
v_gene: TRBV29-1; len: 14; j_gene: TRBJ2-3; abundance: NA; d_gene: TRBD2; CDR3nt: TGCAGCGTCGACGGGACTACAAGAACAGATACGCAGTATTTT; CDR3aa: CSVDGTTRTDTQYF
v_gene: TRBV20-1; len: 15; j_gene: TRBJ1-5; abundance: NA; d_gene: TRBD1; CDR3nt: TGCAGTGCTAGGAGTAGGACAGGAGGCAATCAGCCCCAGCATTTT; CDR3aa: CSARSRTGGNQPQHF
v_gene: TRBV20-1; len: 16; j_gene: TRBJ2-5; abundance: once; d_gene: TRBD2; CDR3nt: TGCAGTGCTAGTTCTGGGCTAGCGGGAGCCGGCGGGACCCAGTACTTC; CDR3aa: CSASSGLAGAGGTQYF
v_gene: TRBV29-1; len: 14; j_gene: TRBJ2-1; abundance: NA; d_gene: TRBD2; CDR3nt: TGCAGTGCAACTAGCGGGAGCTCCTACAATGAGCAGTTCTTC; CDR3aa: CSATSGSSYNEQFF
v_gene: TRBV24-1; len: 17; j_gene: TRBJ2-2; abundance: NA; d_gene: TRBD1; CDR3nt: TGTGCCACCAGTGTCCCTGGACAGGGGTTAGGGACCGGGGAGCTGTTTTTT; CDR3aa: CATSVPGQGLGTGELFF
v_gene: TRBV9; len: 14; j_gene: TRBJ2-3; abundance: NA; d_gene: NA; CDR3nt: TGTGCCAGCAGCGTAGCCGGCCACACAGATACGCAGTATTTT; CDR3aa: CASSVAGHTDTQYF
v_gene: TRBV5-4; len: 17; j_gene: TRBJ1-3; abundance: NA; d_gene: NA; CDR3nt: TGTGCCAGCAGCTTCGGTGGCAACCGTTACTCTGGAAACACCATATATTTT; CDR3aa: CASSFGGNRYSGNTIYF
v_gene: TRBV9; len: 14; j_gene: TRBJ1-2; abundance: NA; d_gene: NA; CDR3nt: TGTGCCAGCAGCGAATTACTAACAAGTGTGGGCTACACCTTC; CDR3aa: CASSELLTSVGYTF
v_gene: TRBV20-1; len: 14; j_gene: TRBJ2-7; abundance: once; d_gene: NA; CDR3nt: TGCAGTGCTCAACGACACCCTCTAAGAGTCGAGCAGTACTTC; CDR3aa: CSAQRHPLRVEQYF
v_gene: TRBV20-1; len: 12; j_gene: TRBJ2-7; abundance: NA; d_gene: NA; CDR3nt: TGCAGTGAGGGGTGGGGATTCAACGAGCAGTACTTC; CDR3aa: CSEGWGFNEQYF
v_gene: TRBV20-1; len: 13; j_gene: TRBJ2-4; abundance: NA; d_gene: NA; CDR3nt: TGCAGTGCTAGAGCCCTAGCCAAAAACATTCAGTACTTC; CDR3aa: CSARALAKNIQYF
v_gene: TRBV14; len: 17; j_gene: TRBJ1-1; abundance: once; d_gene: NA; CDR3nt: TGTGCCAGCAGCCAAGTTCTAGGCAATTACATGAACACTGAAGCTTTCTTT; CDR3aa: CASSQVLGNYMNTEAFF
v_gene: TRBV24-1; len: 13; j_gene: TRBJ1-1; abundance: NA; d_gene: NA; CDR3nt: TGTGCCACCAGTGATTTGGGGACCCACGAAGCTTTCTTT; CDR3aa: CATSDLGTHEAFF
v_gene: TRBV27; len: 15; j_gene: TRBJ1-2; abundance: NA; d_gene: TRBD1; CDR3nt: TGTGCCAGCAGCGAACGGACAGGGTCGGGCTATGGCTACACCTTC; CDR3aa: CASSERTGSGYGYTF
v_gene: TRBV18; len: 16; j_gene: TRBJ2-7; abundance: NA; d_gene: NA; CDR3nt: TGTGCCAGCTCACCACAGGGGGCAGGGGGGACCTACGAGCAGTACTTC; CDR3aa: CASSPQGAGGTYEQYF
v_gene: TRBV14; len: 16; j_gene: TRBJ1-2; abundance: NA; d_gene: TRBD1; CDR3nt: TGTGCCAGCAGCCACTTGGCCGGGACAGGGAACTATGGCTACACCTTC; CDR3aa: CASSHLAGTGNYGYTF
v_gene: TRBV20-1; len: 14; j_gene: TRBJ2-2; abundance: NA; d_gene: TRBD2; CDR3nt: TGCAGTGCCTCCCGAGCGGGAGTAACCGGGGAGCTGTTTTTT; CDR3aa: CSASRAGVTGELFF
v_gene: TRBV15; len: 12; j_gene: TRBJ2-5; abundance: NA; d_gene: NA; CDR3nt: TGTGCCACCAGCAGAGGAGAAGAGACCCAGTACTTC; CDR3aa: CATSRGEETQYF
v_gene: TRBV7-8; len: 18; j_gene: TRBJ1-4; abundance: NA; d_gene: NA; CDR3nt: TGTGCCAGCAGCTTAGACCCTGGTGGGGTGCGGGCTAATGAAAAACTGTTTTTT; CDR3aa: CASSLDPGGVRANEKLFF
v_gene: TRBV30; len: 16; j_gene: TRBJ2-5; abundance: NA; d_gene: NA; CDR3nt: TGTGCCTGGAGTGTATCGAAGGGGGTTCGCCAAGAGACCCAGTACTTC; CDR3aa: CAWSVSKGVRQETQYF
v_gene: TRBV20-1; len: 14; j_gene: TRBJ2-5; abundance: NA; d_gene: NA; CDR3nt: TGCAGTGCTCAGCGAGCCATGAACCAAGAGACCCAGTACTTC; CDR3aa: CSAQRAMNQETQYF
v_gene: TRBV18; len: 15; j_gene: TRBJ1-1; abundance: NA; d_gene: NA; CDR3nt: TGTGCCACAACCAGTCAGAACCGGGCGCACACTGAAGCTTTCTTT; CDR3aa: CATTSQNRAHTEAFF
v_gene: TRBV6-1; len: 16; j_gene: TRBJ2-1; abundance: NA; d_gene: TRBD2; CDR3nt: TGTGCCAGCAGTGCCCTATCCGGGACTACATACAATGAGCAGTTCTTC; CDR3aa: CASSALSGTTYNEQFF
v_gene: TRBV12-3/TRBV12-4; len: 13; j_gene: TRBJ2-7; abundance: NA; d_gene: NA; CDR3nt: TGTGCCAGCAGTATTACGGCTATCTACGAGCAGTACTTC; CDR3aa: CASSITAIYEQYF
v_gene: TRBV3-1; len: 13; j_gene: TRBJ1-1; abundance: NA; d_gene: NA; CDR3nt: TGTGCCAGCAGCCGCAGGGGAAGCACTGAAGCTTTCTTT; CDR3aa: CASSRRGSTEAFF